This T cell receptor (beta chain) was sequenced in a study of T cells after yellow fever vaccination. TCRdb reanalysed the 5' RACE reads using MiXCR and keeps one entry per CDR3 protein. The repertoire includes 100,000 to 150,000 distinct CDR3 sequences, roughly 15% of them detected once, and 35% to 45% sits in the top ten. Trimming took 5 bases from V and 4 from J, leaving 18 bases between them. The CDR3 runs 15 residues. The germline V gene has CDR1 SEHNR and CDR2 FQNEAQ (reference sequence). The starting material was CD8+ T cells sorted from PBMCs, obtained 5 days after the yellow fever booster vaccination. The source of this sequence is a young man who received the YFV17D yellow fever vaccine. The genes are TRBV7-9 and TRBJ2-7; D is undetermined. The DNA of the CDR3 is TGTGCCAGCAGCCCATCCAGGAGCCCCCGTTACGAGCAGTACTTC. Its protein product is CASSPSRSPRYEQYF.